One sample yielded the 5 T cell receptor beta chains listed below, sequenced in a study of T-cell reconstitution after alpha-beta-depleted transplantation in children (dated by TCRdb to about 2016). Receptors were amplified or captured by PCR. Sequencing relied on an Illumina HiSeq 2500. TCR library preparation used molecular barcoding, with unique molecular identifiers applied to normalize quantification of the TCRbeta repertoire. The public reads were quality trimmed at Q25 with fastp and then assembled into clones with MiXCR by TCRdb, keeping productive beta chains. Each entry is one CDR3 protein sequence, shown with its most common DNA and genes. This sample holds approximately 130,000 distinct CDR3 sequences; 8.5% to 10% were observed only once. The ten largest clonotypes hold 24% of the sample. The sample's treatment or condition label, in plain terms: allogeneic hematopoietic cell transplantation with graft depleted of TCRalphabeta T cells and CD19 B cells.

This material consisted of PBMCs, mostly from graft donor cells, taken 180 days after TCRalphabeta/CD19-depleted stem cell transplant. These receptors originate from a girl in the first two years of life who had a stem cell transplant for combined immunodeficiency, so the T cells may come from the graft donor.

The V call is TRBV6-2 or TRBV6-3, the J call TRBJ2-7; TRBD1 agrees at 7 bases. The V gene's germline CDR1 is MNHEY and CDR2 SVGEGT. Trimming took 6 bases from V and 2 from J; bases not matched to a gene: 4. The CDR3 is made up of 13 amino acids. The CDR3 nucleotides read TGTGCCAGCAGCCCGGGACAGACCTACGAGCAGTACTTC. It specifies CASSPGQTYEQYF.

This chain uses TRBV5-1 with TRBJ2-1; a possible D gene is TRBD2 (6 bases). Looked up from germline, CDR1 is SGHRS and CDR2 is YFSETQ. V lost 0 bases and J lost 7, with 17 bases in between. CDR3 length equals 16 residues. The CDR3 DNA is TGCGCCAGCAGCTTGGGACTAGGACCTGCTTCGAATGAGCAGTTCTTC. Translated: CASSLGLGPASNEQFF. The whole variable domain, filled in from reference TRBV5-1 and TRBJ2-1, reads KAGVTQTPRYLIKTRGQQVTLSCSPISGHRSVSWYQQTPGQGLQFLFEYFSETQRNKGNFPGRFSGRQFSNSRSEMNVSTLELGDSALYLCASSLGLGPASNEQFFGPGTRLTVL.

This clonotype was counted between two and nine times. The V gene is TRBV29-1, the J gene TRBJ2-3, with 8 bases identical to TRBD2. CDR1 and CDR2 from the germline V gene are SQVTM and ANQGSEA. The J segment lost 0 bases and the V segment lost 5 bases, leaving 1 base of the junction unmatched. CDR3 size: 13 residues. CDR3 residues: CSVCGRSTDTQYF. CDR3 in DNA: TGCAGCGTTTGCGGGAGGAGCACAGATACGCAGTATTTT.

This clonotype has more than one count but fewer than ten. CDR3 in amino acids: CSASRLALSTDTQYF. The DNA of the CDR3 is TGCAGTGCTAGCCGCCTAGCGCTTAGCACAGATACGCAGTATTTT. The gene calls are TRBV20-1 and TRBJ2-3; D might be TRBD2 (6 bases). CDR1 DFQATT and CDR2 SNEGSKA come from the germline V gene (reference sequence). The length of the CDR3 is 15 residues. V lost 3 bases to trimming and J lost 0 bases, with 13 bases between them.

This clonotype was counted between two and nine times. V gene TRBV20-1 combines with J gene TRBJ2-2; 7 nucleotides match TRBD1. Unmatched junction bases numbered 11, after V lost 4 bases and J lost 6 bases. Per the germline V gene, CDR1 is DFQATT and CDR2 is SNEGSKA (reference sequence). The CDR3 covers 15 residues. The CDR3 sequence: CSAISTTGAAGELFF. In DNA form, the CDR3 reads TGCAGTGCTATCTCTACTACAGGGGCGGCCGGGGAGCTGTTTTTT.